The 20 T cell receptor beta chains listed next were all sequenced from one sample in a study of blood T cells in healthy people across ages. Combining a sample-barcoded 5' primer with a J-beta primer mix, a second PCR ran for 7 to 11 cycles. TCRdb redid the calling of the 5' RACE reads with MiXCR, one entry per CDR3 protein. The sample lists about 1,400,000 distinct CDR3 sequences, around two fifths occurring once. Sequenced sample: blood. The receptors shown here come from a woman aged 18-35 years in good health.

The rearrangement links TRBV14 to TRBJ2-7; D gene unclear. The V gene lost 3 bases and the J gene lost 5 bases, with 11 bases spanning the gap. The CDR3 covers 13 residues. In germline, CDR1 is SGHDN, CDR2 FVKESK. In nucleotides, the CDR3 is TGTGCCAGCAGCCAGGCCCCTAGGAACGAGCAGTACTTC. Translation: CASSQAPRNEQYF.

This chain uses TRBV20-1 with TRBJ2-5; maybe TRBD1 (6 bases). The J call may be faulty, since TRBJ2-7 better matches the DNA end. CDR3 length equals 12 residues. Germline V gives CDR1 DFQATT, CDR2 SNEGSKA (reference sequence). In nucleotides, the CDR3 is TGCAGTGCAGGCGGACAGTTCTACGAGCAGTACTTC. Translation gives CSAGGQFYEQYF.

This clonotype was picked up a small number of times. J is TRBJ1-2 and V is TRBV2; 9 bases map to TRBD1. V was clipped by 8 bases and J by 6 bases; unmatched bases: 4. The CDR3 covers 12 residues. Germline CDR1 is SNHLY and CDR2 is FYNNEI. Here the CDR3 reads CASQRTGDGYTF. CDR3 sequence (DNA): TGTGCCAGCCAACGGACAGGGGATGGCTACACCTTC.

This chain connects TRBV5-1 to TRBJ2-1; 15 bases fit TRBD2. Germline CDR1 is SGHRS and CDR2 is YFSETQ. The CDR3 extends over 20 amino acids. The V gene end was trimmed by 2 bases and the J gene end by 1 base; junction bases not matched to a gene: 10. The CDR3 sequence: CASSFAPGLAGGVSYNEQFF. The CDR3 DNA reads as TGCGCCAGCAGCTTCGCCCCCGGACTAGCGGGAGGGGTTTCCTACAATGAGCAGTTCTTC. Based on the CDR3 plus reference TRBV5-1 and TRBJ2-1, the full variable domain is KAGVTQTPRYLIKTRGQQVTLSCSPISGHRSVSWYQQTPGQGLQFLFEYFSETQRNKGNFPGRFSGRQFSNSRSEMNVSTLELGDSALYLCASSFAPGLAGGVSYNEQFFGPGTRLTVL.

Turning to this clonotype: Given a much more abundant clone one base away, this may be a read error. DNA of the CDR3: TGCAGCGTTGAAGATCCGGGGGATAGCTCCTACGAGCTGTACTTC. This codes for CSVEDPGDSSYELYF. The V call is TRBV29-1, the J call TRBJ2-7; TRBD2 might be the D (6 bases). The CDR3 sequence is 15 residues long. Germline values: CDR1 SQVTM, CDR2 ANQGSEA.

This sequence joins TRBV12-3 or TRBV12-4 and TRBJ2-2; D is perhaps TRBD1 or TRBD2 (5 bases each). There are 16 residues in the CDR3. The V end lost 5 bases, the J end lost 3 bases, and 16 bases lay between the germline ends. The CDR3 DNA reads TGTGCCAGCAGTCCCCCGGGGCGCGGTCACACCGGGGAGCTGTTTTTT. Translated: CASSPPGRGHTGELFF.

V is TRBV12-3 or TRBV12-4 and J is TRBJ1-2, with D possibly being TRBD1 (5 bases). Trimming removed 3 bases from V and 8 bases from J, with 13 bases in between. The CDR3 runs to 13 residues. The DNA of the CDR3 is TGTGCCAGCAGTTTTGGGACGGCGGAAGGCTACACCTTC. Protein sequence: CASSFGTAEGYTF.

The chain is built from TRBV7-3 and TRBJ2-1; 8 bases are a match to TRBD2. The V and J ends lost 5 bases and 6 bases, in that order; junction bases with no gene match: 9. This CDR3 comprises 15 residues. In germline, CDR1 is SGHTA, CDR2 FQGTGA. This CDR3 reads CASSHGGGLFNEQFF. The CDR3, as DNA: TGTGCCAGCAGCCACGGGGGGGGGCTCTTCAATGAGCAGTTCTTC. Full variable domain (remainder filled in from reference TRBV7-3 and TRBJ2-1): GAGVSQTPSNKVTEKGKYVELRCDPISGHTALYWYRQSLGQGPEFLIYFQGTGAADDSGLPNDRFFAVRPEGSVSTLKIQRTERGDSAVYLCASSHGGGLFNEQFFGPGTRLTVL.

This clonotype has a handful of counts. V usage is TRBV27 and J usage is TRBJ2-7; 8 positions match TRBD2. V lost 2 bases to trimming and J lost 7 bases; unmatched junction nucleotides: 13. The CDR3 length is 16 residues. Per germline, CDR1 MNHEY and CDR2 SMNVEV (reference sequence). The CDR3 protein is CASSLVSGNFWNEQYF. As DNA, the CDR3 is TGTGCCAGCAGTTTAGTTAGCGGGAACTTTTGGAATGAGCAGTACTTC.

This clonotype occurred a few times. The J gene is TRBJ2-6, the V gene TRBV10-3; D is undetermined. Germline-derived CDR1 and CDR2 are ENHRY and SYGVKD. The CDR3 is made up of 12 amino acids. Between the trimmed V and J ends, which lost 7 bases and 0 bases, there was a span of 1 base. The CDR3 DNA is TGTGCCATCATCTCTGGGGCCAACGTCCTGACTTTC. It codes for CAIISGANVLTF.

This clonotype has just a few counts. The genes are TRBV12-3 or TRBV12-4 and TRBJ2-5, with D possibly TRBD2 on 5 matching bases. The CDR3 has 13 amino acids. Trimming pared 1 base from V and 9 bases from J, leaving 12 bases between. This CDR3 reads CASSLGAAGAQYF. CDR3 sequence (DNA): TGTGCCAGCAGTTTAGGGGCCGCCGGGGCCCAGTACTTC.

This clonotype was seen a few times. This sequence joins TRBV6-2 or TRBV6-3 and TRBJ2-5, with D hard to call. Trimming stripped 5 bases from V and 2 bases from J, with 9 bases between. CDR1 and CDR2 from the germline V gene are MNHEY and SVGEGT. The CDR3 runs to 13 residues. The CDR3 reads CASSRIPQETQYF. CDR3 sequence (DNA): TGTGCCAGCAGTCGCATACCGCAAGAGACCCAGTACTTC.

V usage is TRBV10-3 and J usage is TRBJ1-1, with unresolved D. Trimming stripped 4 bases from V and 1 base from J, with 7 bases between. The CDR3 extends over 13 amino acids. CDR1 ENHRY and CDR2 SYGVKD come from the germline V gene. CDR3 in DNA: TGTGCCATCAGTGGGGAGCCGAACACTGAAGCTTTCTTT. Amino acid sequence: CAISGEPNTEAFF.

The chain recombines TRBV29-1 with TRBJ1-4; D not resolved. The CDR3 consists of 13 residues. The V gene lost 6 bases and the J gene lost 5 bases, with 13 bases spanning the gap. Germline CDR1 reads SQVTM; CDR2 reads ANQGSEA. The CDR3 region is CSVKPRLNEKLFF. CDR3 bases: TGCAGCGTAAAGCCGAGGCTGAATGAAAAACTGTTTTTT.

V gene TRBV6-1 combines with J gene TRBJ2-7; 7 bases map to TRBD1. CDR1 and CDR2 (germline): MNHNS, SASEGT. This CDR3 is 14 amino acids long. V dropped 7 bases and J dropped 1; count of bases not matched to a gene: 7. Here the CDR3 DNA reads TGTGCCAGCACTCGACAGGGAAGATCCTACGAGCAGTACTTC. Translating it yields CASTRQGRSYEQYF.

In its sample, this clonotype was seen a few times. The rearrangement links TRBV11-2 to TRBJ2-1, with unresolved D. The tail of the sequence fits TRBJ2-7 better, so the J call may be wrong. Looked up from germline, CDR1 is SGHAT and CDR2 is FQNNGV. CDR3 length equals 16 residues. The CDR3 here is CASSRTADLSYNEQYF. The CDR3 DNA reads TGTGCCAGCAGCCGCACTGCGGACCTCTCCTACAATGAGCAGTACTTC.

This clonotype was found a few times. This chain joins TRBV4-1 and TRBJ1-6, with D possibly being TRBD1 (6 bases). V shed 0 bases and J shed 8 bases, with 23 bases lying between them. This CDR3 is built from 19 residues. Germline V gene lookup returns CDR1 MGHRA and CDR2 YSYEKL. The CDR3 DNA is TGCGCCAGCAGCCAAGATTGGTTTGCCAGGGGATTCCCTCATTCACCCCTCCACTTT. It specifies CASSQDWFARGFPHSPLHF.

The sample holds a few counts of this clonotype. J is TRBJ1-6 and V is TRBV20-1, with no clear D. The CDR3 has 15 amino acids. V lost 3 bases and J lost 7, with 16 bases in between. Germline V CDR1 and CDR2: DFQATT, SNEGSKA (reference sequence). CDR3 in amino acids: CSASLLRGKNSPLHF. The CDR3 bases are TGCAGTGCTAGCCTTCTCCGAGGGAAGAATTCACCCCTCCACTTT.

The genes are TRBV6-5 and TRBJ2-5, with 10 bases aligning to TRBD2. The CDR3 runs to 16 residues. Looked up from germline, CDR1 is MNHEY and CDR2 is SVGAGI. V dropped 0 bases and J dropped 11; count of bases not matched to a gene: 12. CDR3 sequence (DNA): TGTGCCAGCAGTTACTCCTCTAGCGGGGGAAGGGGTGAGCAGTACTTC. This codes for CASSYSSSGGRGEQYF.

This clonotype turned up a few times. The gene calls are TRBV10-3 and TRBJ2-5; D is unclear. The germline V and J ends were trimmed by 3 bases and 3 bases, with 5 bases remaining between them. The CDR3 is 12 residues long. From germline, CDR1 is ENHRY and CDR2 SYGVKD. In DNA, the CDR3 is TGTGCCATCAGTGACCTTGAAGAGACCCAGTACTTC. This sequence encodes CAISDLEETQYF.